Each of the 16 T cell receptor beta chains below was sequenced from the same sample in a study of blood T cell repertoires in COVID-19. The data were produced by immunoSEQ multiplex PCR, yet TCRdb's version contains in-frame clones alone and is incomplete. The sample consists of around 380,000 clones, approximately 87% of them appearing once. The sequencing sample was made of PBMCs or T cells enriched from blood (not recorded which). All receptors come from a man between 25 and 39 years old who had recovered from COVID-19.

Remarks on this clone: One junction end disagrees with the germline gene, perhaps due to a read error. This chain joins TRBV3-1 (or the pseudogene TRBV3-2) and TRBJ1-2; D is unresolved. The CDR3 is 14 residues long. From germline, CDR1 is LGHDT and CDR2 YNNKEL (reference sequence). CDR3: CASRQEGIEDGYTF. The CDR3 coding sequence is TGTGCCAGCAGACAAGAGGGTATTGAGGATGGCTACACCTTC.

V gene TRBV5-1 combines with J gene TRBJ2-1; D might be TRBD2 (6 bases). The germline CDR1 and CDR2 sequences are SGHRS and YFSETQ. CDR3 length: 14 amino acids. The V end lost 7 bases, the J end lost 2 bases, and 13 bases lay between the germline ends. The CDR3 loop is CASFRDLAYNEQFF. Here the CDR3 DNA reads TGCGCCAGCTTCCGGGACTTGGCCTACAATGAGCAGTTCTTC.

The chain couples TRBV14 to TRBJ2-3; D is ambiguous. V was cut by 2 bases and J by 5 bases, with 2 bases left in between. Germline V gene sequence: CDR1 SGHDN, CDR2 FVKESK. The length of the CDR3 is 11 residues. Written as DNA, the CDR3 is TGTGCCAGCAGCCAACGAGATACGCAGTATTTT. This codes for CASSQRDTQYF.

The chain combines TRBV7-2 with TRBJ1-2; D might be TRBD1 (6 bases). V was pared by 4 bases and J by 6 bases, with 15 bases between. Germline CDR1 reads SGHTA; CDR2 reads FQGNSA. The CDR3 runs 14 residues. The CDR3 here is CASSSQDSGNGYTF. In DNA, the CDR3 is TGTGCCAGCAGCTCCCAGGACAGCGGGAATGGCTACACCTTC.

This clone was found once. Here the CDR3 DNA reads TGTGCCAGCAGCTTCGATGCAGGGGATTACACCATATATTTT. It yields the protein CASSFDAGDYTIYF. J is TRBJ1-3 and V is TRBV5-4; TRBD1 might be the D (6 bases). The CDR3 has 14 amino acids. The ends were cut back, 2 bases at V and 8 bases at J, with 14 bases in the middle. The V gene's germline CDR1 is SGHNT and CDR2 YYREEE (reference sequence).

CDR3 protein: CASSPLDRVWTEAFF. The CDR3 region has the DNA TGTGCCAGCTCACCACTGGACAGGGTTTGGACTGAAGCTTTCTTT. This chain uses TRBV18 with TRBJ1-1, with TRBD1 identical over 8 bases. The CDR3 runs to 15 residues. Germline V gene sequence: CDR1 KGHSH, CDR2 LQKENI. V lost 1 base, J lost 5 bases, and 6 bases stayed unmatched. Together with reference TRBV18 and TRBJ1-1, the CDR3 gives the full variable domain: NAGVMQNPRHLVRRRGQEARLRCSPMKGHSHVYWYRQLPEEGLKFMVYLQKENIIDESGMPKERFSAEFPKEGPSILRIQQVVRGDSAAYFCASSPLDRVWTEAFFGQGTRLTVV.

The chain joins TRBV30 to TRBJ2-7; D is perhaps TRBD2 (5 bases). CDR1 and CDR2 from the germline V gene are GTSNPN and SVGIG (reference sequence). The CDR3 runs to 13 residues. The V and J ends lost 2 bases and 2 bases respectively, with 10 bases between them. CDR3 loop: CAWSLVGTYEQYF. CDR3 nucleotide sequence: TGTGCCTGGAGTCTCGTCGGGACCTACGAGCAGTACTTC. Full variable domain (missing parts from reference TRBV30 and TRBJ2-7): SQTIHQWPATLVQPVGSPLSLECTVEGTSNPNLYWYRQAAGRGLQLLFYSVGIGQISSEVPQNLSASRPQDRQFILSSKKLLLSDSGFYLCAWSLVGTYEQYFGPGTRLTVT.

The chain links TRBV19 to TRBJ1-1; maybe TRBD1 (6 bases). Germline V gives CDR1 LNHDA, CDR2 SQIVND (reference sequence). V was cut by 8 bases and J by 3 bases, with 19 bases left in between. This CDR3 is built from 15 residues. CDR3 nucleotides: TGTGCCAGTTCCGAGGGGGTGAGTACGTACACTGAAGCTTTCTTT. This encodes CASSEGVSTYTEAFF.

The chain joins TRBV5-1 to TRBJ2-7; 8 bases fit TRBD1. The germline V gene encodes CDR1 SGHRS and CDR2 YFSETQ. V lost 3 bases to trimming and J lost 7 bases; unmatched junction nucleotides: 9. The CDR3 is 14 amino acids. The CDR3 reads CASSSTGGTGEQYF. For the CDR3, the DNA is TGCGCCAGCAGCTCAACAGGGGGTACGGGGGAGCAGTACTTC.

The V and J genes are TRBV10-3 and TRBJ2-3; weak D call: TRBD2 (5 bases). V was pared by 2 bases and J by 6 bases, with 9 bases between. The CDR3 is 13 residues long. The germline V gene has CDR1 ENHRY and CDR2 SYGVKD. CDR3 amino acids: CAISEIEGDTQYF. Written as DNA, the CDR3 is TGTGCCATCAGTGAGATCGAGGGTGATACGCAGTATTTT.

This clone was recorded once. CDR3 DNA: TGTGCCAGCAGCGGGACAAACTATGGCTACACCTTC. It specifies CASSGTNYGYTF. This rearrangement joins TRBV12-3 or TRBV12-4 to TRBJ1-2, with D maybe TRBD1 (6 bases). The V end was cut by 6 bases, the J end by 2 bases, with 7 bases between. This CDR3 spans 12 amino acids.

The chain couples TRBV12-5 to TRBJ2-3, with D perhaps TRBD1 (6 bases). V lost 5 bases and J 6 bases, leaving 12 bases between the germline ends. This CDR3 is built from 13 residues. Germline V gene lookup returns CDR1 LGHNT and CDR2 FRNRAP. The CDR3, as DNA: TGTGCTAGTGGTAGGGGGTCTAGGGATACGCAGTATTTT. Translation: CASGRGSRDTQYF.

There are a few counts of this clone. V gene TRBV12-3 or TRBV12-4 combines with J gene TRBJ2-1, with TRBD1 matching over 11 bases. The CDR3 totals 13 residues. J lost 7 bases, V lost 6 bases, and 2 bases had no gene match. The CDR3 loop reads CASRGTGGNEQFF. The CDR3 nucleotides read TGTGCCAGCAGAGGGACAGGGGGAAATGAGCAGTTCTTC.

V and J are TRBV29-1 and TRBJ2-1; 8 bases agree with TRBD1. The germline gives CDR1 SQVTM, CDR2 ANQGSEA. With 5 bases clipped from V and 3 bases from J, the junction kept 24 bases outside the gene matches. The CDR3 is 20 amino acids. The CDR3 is CSVPRIRDRRTTPDYNEQFF. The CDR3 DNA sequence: TGCAGCGTTCCTCGAATCCGGGACAGGCGAACTACACCGGACTACAATGAGCAGTTCTTC.

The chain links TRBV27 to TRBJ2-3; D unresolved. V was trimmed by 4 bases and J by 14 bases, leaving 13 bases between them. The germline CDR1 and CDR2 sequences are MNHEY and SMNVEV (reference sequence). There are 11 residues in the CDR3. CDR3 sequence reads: CASSSLTTWYF. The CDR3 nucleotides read TGTGCCAGCAGTTCCCTAACCACTTGGTATTTT.

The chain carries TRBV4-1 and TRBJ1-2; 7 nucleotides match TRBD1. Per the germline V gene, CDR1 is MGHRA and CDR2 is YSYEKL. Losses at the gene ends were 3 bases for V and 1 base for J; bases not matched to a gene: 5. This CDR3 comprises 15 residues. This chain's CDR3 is CASSHPGQNNYGYTF. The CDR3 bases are TGCGCCAGCAGCCACCCGGGACAGAATAACTATGGCTACACCTTC.